This T cell receptor (beta chain) originates from a study of liver allograft versus peripheral blood T cells. Across the whole study: Transplanted livers and recipients' peripheral blood had their T cell receptor repertoires compared.

TCRdb itself ran the reads through MiXCR, one entry per CDR3 protein. The sample has 740 or so distinct CDR3 sequences; roughly 15% are singletons. This CDR3 has 16 residues. The germline V gene has CDR1 MNHEY and CDR2 SVGEGT. The V and J ends lost 2 bases and 5 bases, in that order; junction bases with no gene match: 6. About this clonotype: Its antigen is unknown.

Study-wide findings and caveats: In liver allografts, T cell receptor repertoires reportedly differed from the repertoires found in peripheral blood.

The chain recombines TRBV6-2 or TRBV6-3 with TRBJ2-3; 11 bases agree with TRBD2. The receptor comes from a human patient who had a liver transplant. Some T cells may originate from the graft donor. The CDR3 DNA reads as TGTGCCAGCAGTTACCCCGGGACTAGCGGTGGAGATACGCAGTATTTT. Protein: CASSYPGTSGGDTQYF.